These 7 T cell receptor beta chains were all obtained from the same sample, sequenced in a study of T-cell memory formation after mild COVID-19. In TCRdb, the 5' RACE reads were re-called with MiXCR into one record per CDR3 protein. The sample consists of approximately 570,000 distinct CDR3 sequences, about 20% of them appearing once. The sequenced sample consisted of PBMCs or a T cell subset sorted from them (not recorded which). Source of these receptors: an adult woman who had mild COVID-19 (a few samples of this study predate the infection). Cell type and time point are not known.

The chain carries TRBV24-1 and TRBJ1-2; D might be TRBD1 (6 bases). This CDR3 is built from 15 residues. Germline values: CDR1 KGHDR, CDR2 SFDVKD. V lost 4 bases and J lost 7, with 18 bases in between. The CDR3 spells CATSEGDTGVGGYTF. CDR3 nucleotide sequence: TGTGCCACCAGTGAAGGGGACACCGGCGTCGGTGGCTACACCTTC.

Points on this clonotype: The germline gene is not matched at one end of the junction; a read error may be the cause. The genes are TRBV12-3 or TRBV12-4 and TRBJ2-7; D may be TRBD1 or TRBD2 (5 bases each). This CDR3 comprises 12 residues. The CDR3 sequence is CASSSPTGTADF. CDR3 bases: TGTGCCAGCAGTTCACCCACCGGGACCGCGGACTTC.

A few counts support this clonotype. The rearrangement links TRBV4-2 to TRBJ1-2, with D unresolved. In germline, CDR1 is LGHNA, CDR2 YNFKEQ. The CDR3 runs 12 residues. Trimming removed 4 bases from V and 7 bases from J, with 10 bases in between. The CDR3 DNA is TGTGCCAGCAGCCCCCTGGGTGCTGGCTACACCTTC. It encodes CASSPLGAGYTF.

This clonotype was recorded a few times. V usage is TRBV5-6 and J usage is TRBJ1-6, with D perhaps matching TRBD1 (5 bases). Trimming pared 4 bases from V and 8 bases from J, leaving 19 bases between. Germline V CDR1 and CDR2: SGHDT, YYEEEE. The CDR3 runs 16 residues. CDR3 in amino acids: CASSPQGSAGYSPLHF. CDR3 nucleotides: TGTGCCAGCAGCCCCCAGGGATCAGCCGGGTATTCACCCCTCCACTTT.

The chain couples TRBV20-1 to TRBJ2-4, with TRBD1 matching over 10 bases. The CDR3 loop spans 16 amino acids. The germline CDR1 and CDR2 sequences are DFQATT and SNEGSKA (reference sequence). V gave up 5 bases and J gave up 4 bases; unmatched junction bases: 11. The CDR3 loop reads CSAGAGTGVVKNIQYF. The CDR3 DNA is TGCAGTGCTGGAGCCGGGACAGGGGTGGTTAAAAACATTCAGTACTTC.

This clonotype was seen more than once but under ten times. The chain employs TRBV6-2 or TRBV6-3 and TRBJ2-1; D uncertain. Germline assignment: CDR1 MNHEY and CDR2 SVGEGT. V lost 0 bases and J lost 6, with 9 bases in between. The CDR3 is 14 amino acids. The CDR3 reads CASSYSWNLNEQFF. In nucleotides, the CDR3 is TGTGCCAGCAGTTACTCGTGGAACCTCAATGAGCAGTTCTTC.

In its sample, this clonotype was seen a few times. V usage is TRBV6-5 and J usage is TRBJ1-3; tentatively, D is TRBD1 (5 bases). The V gene's germline CDR1 is MNHEY and CDR2 SVGAGI. Between the trimmed V and J ends, which lost 0 bases and 0 bases, there was a span of 9 bases. The CDR3 has 16 amino acids. CDR3 sequence: CASSYSNRPSGNTIYF. DNA of the CDR3: TGTGCCAGCAGTTACTCGAACAGGCCCTCTGGAAACACCATATATTTT.